This entry lists 27 T cell receptor beta chains sequenced from one sample in a study of monozygotic twins with inflammatory bowel disease. TCRdb derives one entry per CDR3 protein from the 5' RACE reads, leaving out DNA. The sample has under 350,000 distinct CDR3 sequences. The sample consisted of blood. The receptors stem from a human donor with ulcerative colitis or Crohn's disease, or a healthy co-twin of an affected twin (not recorded which).

The V call is TRBV29-1, the J call TRBJ1-2. The CDR3 has 15 residues. Per germline, CDR1 SQVTM and CDR2 ANQGSEA. CDR3 amino acids: CSVGGGIESNYGYTF.

V is TRBV7-2 and J is TRBJ2-2; TCRdb outputs TRBD2, but without DNA this stays unchecked. Germline-derived CDR1 and CDR2 are SGHTA and FQGNSA. This CDR3 has 15 amino acids. The CDR3 reads CASRYAGGRTGELFF. The complete variable domain, with remaining parts taken from reference TRBV7-2 and TRBJ2-2, reads GAGVSQSPSNKVTEKGKDVELRCDPISGHTALYWYRQSLGQGLEFLIYFQGNSAPDKSGLPSDRFSAERTGGSVSTLTIQRTQQEDSAVYLCASRYAGGRTGELFFGEGSRLTVL.

This sequence joins TRBV20-1 and TRBJ2-2; TCRdb indicates TRBD1, and absent DNA this call remains unverified. CDR3 length: 16 amino acids. Per the germline V gene, CDR1 is DFQATT and CDR2 is SNEGSKA (reference sequence). CDR3 loop: CSARDLRGLTPGELFF.

The genes are TRBV6-2 or TRBV6-3 and TRBJ1-1; TCRdb's assignment of TRBD1 cannot be checked, as there is no DNA. The length of the CDR3 is 14 residues. The germline V gene encodes CDR1 MNHEY and CDR2 SVGEGT. This chain's CDR3 is CASILQGGRTEAFF.

The chain employs TRBV20-1 and TRBJ2-6; TCRdb returns TRBD1, unconfirmable since there is no DNA. The CDR3 is 19 amino acids. Germline CDR1 DFQATT, CDR2 SNEGSKA (reference sequence). This chain's CDR3 is CSATGTGGPTIPGANVLTF.

The chain couples TRBV20-1 to TRBJ1-6; there is no DNA to check the TCRdb D call of TRBD1. The CDR3 runs to 12 residues. The germline V gene has CDR1 DFQATT and CDR2 SNEGSKA (reference sequence). The CDR3 protein is CSARVGGSPLHF.

The V gene is TRBV6-5, the J gene TRBJ2-5; the TRBD2 assignment by TCRdb is unverifiable without DNA. Germline-derived CDR1 and CDR2 are MNHEY and SVGAGI. The CDR3 is 19 amino acids. The CDR3 loop is CASSYSRIWVAGYQETQYF.

The chain links TRBV29-1 to TRBJ2-5; TCRdb outputs TRBD1, but without DNA this stays unchecked. This CDR3 has 13 residues. Germline CDR1 and CDR2: SQVTM and ANQGSEA. CDR3 in amino acids: CSAQQGLRKTQYF.

This sequence joins TRBV24-1 and TRBJ2-1; lacking DNA, the TRBD1 call made by TCRdb goes unchecked. CDR3 size: 14 residues. CDR1 is KGHDR and CDR2 is SFDVKD in the germline V gene. CDR3 loop: CATSDAQGLNEQFF.

V gene TRBV4-1 combines with J gene TRBJ2-7; TCRdb's D call of TRBD2 is untestable without DNA. CDR3 length: 15 amino acids. Germline-derived CDR1 and CDR2 are MGHRA and YSYEKL. CDR3: CASSQRVGSSYEQYF.

The chain links TRBV7-2 to TRBJ2-1; TCRdb returns TRBD2, unconfirmable since there is no DNA. CDR1 is SGHTA, CDR2 FQGNSA, per germline. The CDR3 runs 16 residues. The CDR3 here is CASSLEKRLAAHEQFF.

The rearrangement uses TRBV25-1 and TRBJ1-2. The CDR3 has 11 residues. CDR1 is MGHDK, CDR2 SYGVNS, per germline. CDR3 residues: CASSNWRGYTF.

The CDR3 here is CASSGGQGARGYTF. This chain joins TRBV25-1 and TRBJ1-2; TCRdb names TRBD1, which stays unverified in the absence of DNA. Germline V gene sequence: CDR1 MGHDK, CDR2 SYGVNS. The CDR3 totals 14 residues.

The chain recombines TRBV24-1 with TRBJ2-6. The germline V gene encodes CDR1 KGHDR and CDR2 SFDVKD. The CDR3 extends over 18 amino acids. CDR3 residues: CATSDSRQFPSGANVLTF.

CDR3 protein: CASTPGHNSPLHF. The V call is TRBV7-2, the J call TRBJ1-6; the D gene TCRdb calls, TRBD1, cannot be checked with no DNA. The CDR3 runs 13 residues. The V gene's germline CDR1 is SGHTA and CDR2 FQGNSA.

This chain uses TRBV20-1 with TRBJ2-7; absent DNA, TCRdb's TRBD2 call cannot be checked. The CDR3 has 14 residues. Germline V gene lookup returns CDR1 DFQATT and CDR2 SNEGSKA (reference sequence). The CDR3 region is CSALTSQRTSEQYF.

The gene calls are TRBV4-3 and TRBJ2-1; TCRdb indicates TRBD1, and absent DNA this call remains unverified. The CDR3 contains 16 residues. The germline V gene has CDR1 LGHNA and CDR2 YSLEER. The CDR3 protein is CASSGKDRVEGNEQFF.

The chain has TRBV27 and TRBJ2-7; TCRdb outputs TRBD1, but without DNA this stays unchecked. The CDR3 has 15 amino acids. Germline loops: CDR1 MNHEY, CDR2 SMNVEV (reference sequence). CDR3 region: CASSSGRGVSYEQYF.

The V call is TRBV20-1, the J call TRBJ1-4; TCRdb reports TRBD1, a call that lacks DNA to check it against. The germline V gene has CDR1 DFQATT and CDR2 SNEGSKA (reference sequence). This CDR3 comprises 12 residues. CDR3 in amino acids: CSARDWGEKLFF.

This sequence joins TRBV7-3 and TRBJ2-7; TCRdb calls TRBD1, which cannot be checked without DNA. CDR3 length equals 12 residues. Germline V gene data show CDR1 as SGHTA and CDR2 as FQGTGA. The CDR3 protein is CASSRVGGEQYF.

The chain couples TRBV7-8 to TRBJ1-6; TCRdb picks TRBD1, but there is no DNA to check that call. The CDR3 has 16 residues. Germline CDR1 SGHVS, CDR2 FQNEAQ. The CDR3 region is CASSLANPGVGSPLHF.

The chain links TRBV27 to TRBJ1-1; TCRdb's D call of TRBD1 is untestable without DNA. Germline V lookup: CDR1 MNHEY, CDR2 SMNVEV (reference sequence). The CDR3 is 15 residues long. CDR3 in amino acids: CASSLNFQGWTEAFF.

The chain carries TRBV29-1 and TRBJ2-5. Germline CDR1 reads SQVTM; CDR2 reads ANQGSEA. There are 13 residues in the CDR3. The CDR3 region is CSARSGSSETQYF.

The chain joins TRBV6-5 to TRBJ2-1. The CDR3 has 14 amino acids. CDR1 and CDR2 (germline): MNHEY, SVGAGI. The CDR3 loop reads CASSYSGAYNEQFF.

V usage is TRBV18 and J usage is TRBJ2-7; without DNA, the TCRdb call of TRBD1 cannot be checked. The CDR3 runs to 14 residues. Germline CDR1 and CDR2: KGHSH and LQKENI. The CDR3 sequence: CASSPTGTGYEQYF.

The chain has TRBV20-1 and TRBJ2-2; the D call from TCRdb, TRBD2, cannot be confirmed without DNA. The length of the CDR3 is 13 residues. The germline V gene encodes CDR1 DFQATT and CDR2 SNEGSKA (reference sequence). CDR3 protein: CSASGPATGELFF.

The V call is TRBV7-6, the J call TRBJ2-3. The V gene's germline CDR1 is SGHVS and CDR2 FNYEAQ. This CDR3 has 15 residues. The CDR3 here is CASSPFVGSTDTQYF.